A selection of T cell receptor beta chains follows, all from one sample in a study of cytomegalovirus exposure and HLA in healthy donors. Measured with immunoSEQ multiplex PCR; TCRdb has only the in-frame clones, and not every one. The sample carries approximately 290,000 clones, about 80% recorded once. The sequencing sample was made of PBMCs. The receptors originated from a girl aged 2 to 9 in good health and CMV-seronegative. CDR3s include the opening cysteine and the closing phenylalanine or tryptophan. D genes are given only for firm matches.

J: TRBJ2-1
V: TRBV6-5
D: TRBD2
CDR3: CASAQRGAYNEQFF
DNA: TGTGCCAGCGCCCAGCGGGGGGCTTACAATGAGCAGTTCTTC

J: TRBJ2-1
V: TRBV5-1
D: -
CDR3: CASSSMTSNNEQFF
DNA: TGCGCCAGCAGCTCGATGACTTCGAACAATGAGCAGTTCTTC

J: TRBJ2-7
V: TRBV30
D: TRBD2
CDR3: CAWSVQAGGWHEQYF
DNA: TGTGCCTGGAGTGTCCAAGCGGGGGGATGGCACGAGCAGTACTTC

J: TRBJ2-1
V: TRBV19
D: TRBD2
CDR3: CASSREGQVNEQFF
DNA: TGTGCCAGTAGTCGGGAGGGCCAAGTCAATGAGCAGTTCTTC

J: TRBJ1-5
V: TRBV19
D: -
CDR3: CASSVSDSSNQPQHF
DNA: TGTGCCAGTAGTGTATCGGACAGTAGCAATCAGCCCCAGCATTTT

J: TRBJ2-7
V: TRBV19
D: TRBD1
CDR3: CASSETGGLDEQYF
DNA: TGTGCCAGTAGCGAGACAGGGGGACTGGACGAGCAGTACTTC

J: TRBJ2-7
V: TRBV28
D: -
CDR3: CASSLHPPSYEQYF
DNA: TGTGCCAGCAGTTTACATCCCCCCTCCTACGAGCAGTACTTC

J: TRBJ2-5
V: TRBV9
D: TRBD2
CDR3: CASSPSAGGLETQYF
DNA: TGTGCCAGCAGCCCTTCCGCGGGGGGGCTGGAGACCCAGTACTTC

J: TRBJ1-2
V: TRBV5-1
D: -
CDR3: CASSISGGVSGYTF
DNA: TGCGCCAGCAGCATCTCGGGGGGCGTAAGCGGCTACACCTTC

J: TRBJ2-3
V: TRBV4-1
D: -
CDR3: CASSPLATDTQYF
DNA: TGCGCCAGCAGCCCGCTAGCTACAGATACGCAGTATTTT

J: TRBJ2-1
V: TRBV2
D: TRBD2
CDR3: CASSVWLAGGPYCCEQFF
DNA: TGTGCCAGCAGTGTTTGGCTAGCGGGAGGGCCGTATTGTTGTGAGCAGTTCTTC

J: TRBJ2-3
V: TRBV15
D: TRBD2
CDR3: CATSRDRGGPMTDTQYF
DNA: TGTGCCACCAGCAGAGATCGGGGAGGGCCGATGACAGATACGCAGTATTTT

J: TRBJ1-6
V: TRBV12-2
D: -
CDR3: CASRGNQGRNSPLHF
DNA: TGTGCAAGTCGCGGAAACCAGGGCAGAAATTCACCCCTCCACTTT